This T cell receptor beta chain comes out of a study of T cell responses to AZD1222 COVID-19 vaccine. There are 16 residues in the CDR3. After removal of 4 bases from V and 3 bases from J, the junction contained 8 bases not matched to a gene. CDR1 and CDR2 (germline): SGHDT, YYEEEE. Notes on the study in general: The study identified only six AZD1222 recipients as seropositive at baseline. Reportedly, close to half of spike-specific TCRs are directed against unmutated variant regions.

Assay used: immunoSEQ multiplex PCR; TCRdb lists only in-frame clones, some missing. The table includes about 100,000 clones, around 91% detected once. In this sample, this clone turned up a few times. What it recognizes is unknown. The sequence came from an adult who received the AZD1222 COVID-19 vaccine. This specimen was peripheral blood, taken 28 days after the second AZD1222 dose. The J gene is TRBJ2-2, the V gene TRBV5-6; 8 positions match TRBD2. CDR3 sequence: CASSPTGGGHTGELFF. DNA of the CDR3: TGTGCCAGCAGCCCCACTGGCGGGGGGCACACCGGGGAGCTGTTTTTT.